Listed here are 10 T cell receptor beta chains from one sample, sequenced in a study of blood T cell repertoires in COVID-19. Using immunoSEQ multiplex PCR, the repertoire was profiled, and TCRdb retains in-frame clones only, with some absent. Of 150,000 to 200,000 clones in the sample, about four fifths were seen once. The sequencing sample was made of peripheral blood. These receptors originate from a human donor with acute or convalescent COVID-19. The donor label of this sample is uncertain.

The chain joins TRBV7-9 to TRBJ1-4; the D is unclear. Trimming shortened V by 5 bases and J by 4 bases, and 20 bases separated the two germline ends. CDR1 and CDR2 from the germline V gene are SEHNR and FQNEAQ (reference sequence). The CDR3 is 17 residues long. The CDR3 DNA sequence: TGTGCCAGCAGCCCATCCCACGACTCGTTAAATAATGAAAAACTGTTTTTT. Translated, it gives CASSPSHDSLNNEKLFF.

The chain recombines TRBV7-9 with TRBJ1-1; possibly TRBD1 for D (5 bases). The germline gives CDR1 SEHNR, CDR2 FQNEAQ (reference sequence). Between the trimmed V and J ends, which lost 4 bases and 6 bases, there was a span of 18 bases. CDR3 size: 15 residues. For the CDR3, the DNA is TGTGCCAGCAGCTCCTCCTTGGGCAGGGTCGCTGAAGCTTTCTTT. Protein product: CASSSSLGRVAEAFF.

The chain employs TRBV30 and TRBJ1-1; no clear D gene. The germline V gene has CDR1 GTSNPN and CDR2 SVGIG (reference sequence). This CDR3 comprises 13 residues. Trimming cost V 3 bases and J 5 bases, with 13 bases left between them. DNA of the CDR3: TGTGCCTGGAGGCGGCAGCCGAGGACTGAAGCTTTCTTT. This sequence encodes CAWRRQPRTEAFF. Supplemented by reference TRBV30 and TRBJ1-1, the full variable domain reads SQTIHQWPATLVQPVGSPLSLECTVEGTSNPNLYWYRQAAGRGLQLLFYSVGIGQISSEVPQNLSASRPQDRQFILSSKKLLLSDSGFYLCAWRRQPRTEAFFGQGTRLTVV.

This clone occurred a few times. The chain uses TRBV29-1 and TRBJ2-3, with TRBD2 matching 9 bases. The CDR3 totals 13 residues. Germline V CDR1 and CDR2: SQVTM, ANQGSEA. After removal of 3 bases from V and 8 bases from J, the junction contained 6 bases not matched to a gene. CDR3 DNA sequence: TGCAGCGTTGAGCGGGGGGGTCAAGGTACGCAGTATTTT. It encodes CSVERGGQGTQYF.

The chain links TRBV6-5 to TRBJ2-4, with 7 bases aligning to TRBD1. The CDR3 runs 14 residues. Trimming removed 6 bases from V and 12 bases from J; junction bases left unmatched: 14. The germline V gene encodes CDR1 MNHEY and CDR2 SVGAGI. The CDR3 loop is CASRMDRFTGGQYF. CDR3 DNA: TGTGCCAGCAGGATGGACAGGTTCACTGGTGGTCAGTACTTC.

The chain links TRBV27 to TRBJ1-1; TRBD1 aligns across 8 bases. The trim removed 3 bases at V and 4 bases at J, leaving 4 bases unmatched. Germline CDR1 reads MNHEY; CDR2 reads SMNVEV (reference sequence). This CDR3 comprises 14 residues. CDR3 sequence reads: CASSFGTGGTEAFF. The CDR3 bases are TGTGCCAGCAGTTTCGGCACAGGGGGCACTGAAGCTTTCTTT.

The rearrangement links TRBV9 to TRBJ2-2; maybe TRBD1 (6 bases). Germline CDR1 reads SGDLS; CDR2 reads YYNGEE. This CDR3 has 16 amino acids. V lost 0 bases, J lost 4 bases, and 13 bases lay in between. CDR3 protein: CASSVVQGVGTGELFF. The DNA for the CDR3 is TGTGCCAGCAGCGTAGTACAGGGTGTAGGCACCGGGGAGCTGTTTTTT.

The chain employs TRBV28 and TRBJ2-3, with 11 bases fitting TRBD2. CDR1 is MDHEN, CDR2 SYDVKM, per germline. The CDR3 has 16 amino acids. Trimming took 6 bases from V and 9 from J; bases not matched to a gene: 14. The CDR3 DNA is TGTGCCAGCAGGCCAGGACTAGCGGGCGCTGCGAGGACGCAGTATTTT. It is translated as CASRPGLAGAARTQYF.

This chain links TRBV19 with TRBJ2-7; possible D gene TRBD2, 7 bases. This CDR3 has 14 residues. Trimming removed 4 bases at V and 4 bases at J, with 14 bases between. Germline loops: CDR1 LNHDA, CDR2 SQIVND (reference sequence). CDR3 DNA: TGTGCCAGTAGTAAAGGGGGGGTTCAATACGAGCAGTACTTC. This encodes CASSKGGVQYEQYF. The variable domain in full, with the rest retrieved from reference TRBV19 and TRBJ2-7, is DGGITQSPKYLFRKEGQNVTLSCEQNLNHDAMYWYRQDPGQGLRLIYYSQIVNDFQKGDIAEGYSVSREKKESFPLTVTSAQKNPTAFYLCASSKGGVQYEQYFGPGTRLTVT.

The chain has TRBV15 and TRBJ2-1, with TRBD2 matching 12 bases. CDR1 and CDR2 (germline): LNHNV, YYDKDF (reference sequence). J gave up 8 bases and V 5 bases, and 7 bases lay outside the gene matches. The CDR3 sequence is 15 residues long. The CDR3 nucleotides are TGTGCCACCAGCGGACGACTAGCGGGAGCCGATGAGCAGTTCTTC. Its translation: CATSGRLAGADEQFF.